This TCR beta chain was observed in a study of OX40 agonist ivuxolimab in advanced cancers. In the study overall: Patients undergoing dose escalation presented with hepatocellular carcinoma, melanoma, renal cell or head and neck cancer. Males comprised about 84% of the group, whose mean age was about 61 years (range roughly 20 to 85). Study-wide results and limits: Both blood CD4+ and CD8+ T cells showed clonal growth by week 6 at 0.1 to 3.0 mg/kg.

Only in-frame clones appear in the TCRdb table, and some are missing; sequencing was by immunoSEQ multiplex PCR. The sample lists some 60,000 clones; about 87% were seen once. Germline CDR1 and CDR2: MDHEN and SYDVKM. The junction had 10 bases not matched to a gene; V was cut back by 3 bases and J by 3 bases. The CDR3 contains 17 residues. With regard to this clone: The antigen remains unidentified.

Sampling times: baseline, cycle 4 day 1, cycle 7 day 1. The genes are TRBV28 and TRBJ1-5; TRBD1 agrees at 8 bases. Sequenced material: CD4+ or CD8+ T cells sorted from blood, taken in a trial of the OX40 agonist ivuxolimab. This TCR was sampled from an adult with an advanced solid tumor such as melanoma, head and neck, liver or kidney cancer. The CDR3 DNA follows: TGTGCCAGCAGTTTGGGGTCGACAGGGGCTTACAATCAGCCCCAGCATTTT. Protein: CASSLGSTGAYNQPQHF.